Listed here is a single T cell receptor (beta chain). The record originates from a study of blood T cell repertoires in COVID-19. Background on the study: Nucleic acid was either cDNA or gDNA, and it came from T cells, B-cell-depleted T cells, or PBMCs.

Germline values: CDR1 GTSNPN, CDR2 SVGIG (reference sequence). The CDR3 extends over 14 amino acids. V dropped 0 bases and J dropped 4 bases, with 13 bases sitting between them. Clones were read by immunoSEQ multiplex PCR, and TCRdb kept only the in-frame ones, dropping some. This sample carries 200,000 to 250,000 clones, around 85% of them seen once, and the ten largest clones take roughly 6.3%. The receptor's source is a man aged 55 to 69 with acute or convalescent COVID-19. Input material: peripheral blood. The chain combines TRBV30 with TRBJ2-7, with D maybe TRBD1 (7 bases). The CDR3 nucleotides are TGTGCCTGGAGTGTAGGAGGGGGCAGGTACGAGCAGTACTTC. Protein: CAWSVGGGRYEQYF.